Presented here are 27 T cell receptor beta chains from one specimen sequenced in a study of human T cells and chemical hapten exposure. Time point noted: patch test 2, 6 weeks after DPC sensitization. Noted treatment: therapeutic diphenylcyclopropenone sensitization with weekly scalp DPC. One entry per CDR3 protein results from TCRdb running MiXCR on the RACE reads. This sample yields 110,000 to 150,000 distinct CDR3 sequences, of which roughly 10% are seen a single time; less than 1.5% belongs to the top ten. Sequences were derived from whole blood, sampled in connection with sensitization to the hapten diphenylcyclopropenone (DPC). The receptors were gathered from a woman between 45 and 60 years old with alopecia areata. Some clones in this sample may be carry-over from other donors' samples.

This clonotype was counted many times. The chain recombines TRBV21-1 with TRBJ2-7; TRBD1, as called in the table, went unchecked against the DNA. TRBV21-1 is a pseudogene. The CDR3 spans 12 residues. CDR3 residues: CASLGTVNEQYF. The CDR3, as DNA: TGTGCCAGCTTGGGGACAGTCAACGAGCAGTACTTC.

In its sample, this clonotype was seen many times. The V call is TRBV28, the J call TRBJ2-5; TRBD2 matches at 7 bases. The V gene's germline CDR1 is MDHEN and CDR2 SYDVKM. CDR3 length equals 14 residues. V was pared by 6 bases and J by 2 bases, with 6 bases of the junction left unmatched. CDR3 sequence (DNA): TGTGCCAGCAGGGGCAGGGAGGGTCAAGAGACCCAGTACTTC. Its translation: CASRGREGQETQYF.

This clonotype was observed a few times. This rearrangement joins TRBV29-1 to TRBJ2-2; D not certain. The CDR3 runs to 13 residues. V lost 5 bases to trimming and J lost 0 bases, with 7 bases between them. Germline V gene sequence: CDR1 SQVTM, CDR2 ANQGSEA. CDR3 coding DNA: TGCAGCGTTTCCCTGACGAACACCGGGGAGCTGTTTTTT. This codes for CSVSLTNTGELFF.

This clonotype was seen only a few times. The chain has TRBV11-1 and TRBJ1-1; 7 bases agree with TRBD1. Germline lookup yields CDR1 SGHAT and CDR2 FQDESV (reference sequence). The CDR3 is 14 amino acids. Unmatched junction bases numbered 7, after V lost 5 bases and J lost 4 bases. CDR3 sequence reads: CASSPQTGSTEAFF. In nucleotides, the CDR3 is TGTGCCAGCAGCCCCCAGACAGGGTCCACTGAAGCTTTCTTT.

The chain links TRBV5-1 to TRBJ2-1, with 9 bases lining up with TRBD2. The CDR3 consists of 17 residues. Germline V lookup: CDR1 SGHRS, CDR2 YFSETQ. Germline trimming cut 0 bases from V and 7 bases from J; bases unmatched to any gene: 11. The CDR3 here is CASSLAPGSGSGNEQFF. CDR3 nucleotide sequence: TGCGCCAGCAGCTTGGCCCCTGGTAGCGGGAGTGGTAATGAGCAGTTCTTC.

This clonotype has a count of ten or more. The chain has TRBV6-5 and TRBJ1-2; tentatively, D is TRBD1 (5 bases). The V and J ends lost 4 bases and 0 bases respectively, with 12 bases between them. Looked up from germline, CDR1 is MNHEY and CDR2 is SVGAGI. The CDR3 consists of 15 residues. Here the CDR3 DNA reads TGTGCCAGCAGTTCTCAGGGAGGGGCTAACTATGGCTACACCTTC. Its translation is CASSSQGGANYGYTF.

This clonotype has at least ten counts. This chain uses TRBV25-1 with TRBJ1-6; maybe TRBD1 (5 bases). The CDR3 runs to 14 residues. Germline V gives CDR1 MGHDK, CDR2 SYGVNS. With 4 bases removed from V and 7 bases from J, the gap between germline ends came to 11 bases. The CDR3 DNA is TGTGCCAGCAGTGGGTATTGGGACAATTCACCCCTCCACTTT. Protein: CASSGYWDNSPLHF.

This clonotype was seen ten or more times. V usage is TRBV20-1 and J usage is TRBJ1-2; 7 bases are a match to TRBD1. V lost 2 bases and J lost 8; bases outside the gene matches: 5. The germline CDR1 and CDR2 sequences are DFQATT and SNEGSKA (reference sequence). The CDR3 consists of 12 residues. The CDR3 sequence is CSARQGEKGYTF. The CDR3, as DNA: TGCAGTGCTAGACAGGGGGAAAAGGGCTACACCTTC.

The chain recombines TRBV4-3 with TRBJ2-3; D is unresolved. The CDR3 spans 12 residues. Trimming took 0 bases from V and 3 from J, leaving 1 base between them. CDR1 is LGHNA and CDR2 is YSLEER in the germline V gene. CDR3 sequence reads: CASSQETDTQYF. CDR3 DNA sequence: TGCGCCAGCAGCCAAGAGACAGATACGCAGTATTTT.

The V call is TRBV29-1, the J call TRBJ1-6; D is possibly TRBD1 (5 bases). V was shortened by 1 base and J by 0 bases, with 16 bases between the two germline ends. CDR1 is SQVTM, CDR2 ANQGSEA, per germline. The length of the CDR3 is 18 residues. Here the CDR3 DNA reads TGCAGCGTTGAAGGACAGCTAAATAATAGCTCCTATAATTCACCCCTCCACTTT. It translates to CSVEGQLNNSSYNSPLHF. Full variable domain (remainder filled in from reference TRBV29-1 and TRBJ1-6): SAVISQKPSRDICQRGTSLTIQCQVDSQVTMMFWYRQQPGQSLTLIATANQGSEATYESGFVIDKFPISRPNLTFSTLTVSNMSPEDSSIYLCSVEGQLNNSSYNSPLHFGNGTRLTVT.

In its sample, this clonotype was seen once. This sequence may be a read error, since a much larger clone differs from it by one base. The genes are TRBV7-9 and TRBJ1-1; 9 bases fit TRBD1. This CDR3 spans 12 amino acids. CDR1 is SEHNR and CDR2 is FQNEAQ in the germline V gene (reference sequence). The DNA of the CDR3 is TGTGTCAGCACCAAGGACAGGGGTGAAGCTTTCTTT. This translates into CVSTKDRGEAFF.

This clonotype occurred a few times. The chain has TRBV7-2 and TRBJ1-2; D gene ambiguous. This CDR3 spans 13 amino acids. V was pared by 1 base and J by 5 bases, with 8 bases between. Germline V gene lookup returns CDR1 SGHTA and CDR2 FQGNSA. DNA for the CDR3: TGTGCCAGCAGCTTAGATTTCGATTATGGCTACACCTTC. Residues: CASSLDFDYGYTF.

This chain connects TRBV9 to TRBJ2-7; D unclear. Trimming took off 2 bases at V and 0 bases at J, with 12 bases between the two ends. CDR1 SGDLS and CDR2 YYNGEE come from the germline V gene. The CDR3 has 15 amino acids. The CDR3 DNA reads TGTGCCAGCAGCGTCCACACCGAAAGCTCCTACGAGCAGTACTTC. Encoded protein: CASSVHTESSYEQYF.

In this sample, this clonotype turned up many times. This chain links TRBV6-5 with TRBJ1-3; TRBD1 is a possible D gene (5 bases). Germline CDR1 and CDR2: MNHEY and SVGAGI. The CDR3 is 15 amino acids. V was trimmed by 2 bases and J by 4 bases, leaving 12 bases between them. The CDR3 DNA follows: TGTGCCAGCAGTTACAGGGGAGTAGGAGGAAACACCATATATTTT. The encoded protein is CASSYRGVGGNTIYF.

The table lists this clonotype with many counts. The chain employs TRBV4-1 and TRBJ2-3; 16 positions agree with TRBD2. Germline values: CDR1 MGHRA, CDR2 YSYEKL. CDR3 length: 17 residues. V lost 1 base to trimming and J lost 5 bases; unmatched junction nucleotides: 3. CDR3 nucleotides: TGCGCCAGCAGCCAAGGGGGACTAGCGGGAGGGCAAGATACGCAGTATTTT. Translation gives CASSQGGLAGGQDTQYF.

The rearrangement links TRBV24-1 to TRBJ2-3; D not certain. This CDR3 has 11 amino acids. Germline V gene data show CDR1 as KGHDR and CDR2 as SFDVKD. V was cut by 7 bases and J by 3 bases, with 4 bases left in between. The CDR3 nucleotides read TGTGCCACCAGCAAGACAGATACGCAGTATTTT. Its protein is CATSKTDTQYF.

This clonotype was seen a handful of times. This rearrangement joins TRBV27 to TRBJ2-1; the D gene is possibly TRBD2 (6 bases). CDR3 length equals 16 residues. Trimming removed 4 bases from V and 5 bases from J, with 18 bases in between. CDR1 and CDR2 from the germline V gene are MNHEY and SMNVEV (reference sequence). CDR3 nucleotides: TGTGCCAGCAGTTCTAGCGCCTTAAAGCCTCACAATGAGCAGTTCTTC. Translated: CASSSSALKPHNEQFF.

The sample holds many counts of this clonotype. This chain links TRBV12-3 or TRBV12-4 with TRBJ1-4; no clear D gene. The CDR3 sequence is 13 residues long. Trimming shortened V by 3 bases and J by 5 bases, and 7 bases separated the two germline ends. CDR3: CASSFRENEKLFF. In DNA form, the CDR3 reads TGTGCCAGCAGTTTCCGGGAAAATGAAAAACTGTTTTTT.

This clonotype came up a few times. V and J are TRBV20-1 and TRBJ1-2; D call uncertain. The CDR3 extends over 12 amino acids. Germline V gives CDR1 DFQATT, CDR2 SNEGSKA (reference sequence). Between the trimmed V and J ends, which lost 6 bases and 4 bases, there was a span of 12 bases. CDR3 in DNA: TGCAGTGCCATTGTAGAGGGCTATGGCTACACCTTC. Its protein is CSAIVEGYGYTF.

J is TRBJ2-5 and V is TRBV11-2; TRBD1 agrees at 8 bases. There are 14 residues in the CDR3. Germline V lookup: CDR1 SGHAT, CDR2 FQNNGV. Trimming took 5 bases from V and 4 from J; bases not matched to a gene: 6. CDR3 in amino acids: CASSPPGTGETQYF. CDR3 DNA: TGTGCCAGCAGCCCCCCCGGGACAGGAGAGACCCAGTACTTC.

This clonotype was picked up a small number of times. This chain links TRBV20-1 with TRBJ1-4; D is unresolved. Trimming cost V 0 bases and J 8 bases, with 16 bases left between them. There are 15 residues in the CDR3. In germline, CDR1 is DFQATT, CDR2 SNEGSKA (reference sequence). DNA for the CDR3: TGCAGTGCTAGAGATCGGGCCAGGCGGCAGGAAAAACTGTTTTTT. Its protein is CSARDRARRQEKLFF.

CDR3 DNA sequence: TGCAGCGCCGGGACTAGCGGGAGAATTGGTGAGCAGTTCTTC. Protein: CSAGTSGRIGEQFF. The chain links TRBV29-1 to TRBJ2-1; 14 nucleotides align to TRBD2. Trimming took 7 bases from V and 9 from J; bases not matched to a gene: 8. The germline V gene has CDR1 SQVTM and CDR2 ANQGSEA. This CDR3 comprises 14 residues.

This clonotype was observed many times. V and J are TRBV12-3 or TRBV12-4 and TRBJ1-2, with D unclear. Trimming pared 1 base from V and 13 bases from J, leaving 10 bases between. This CDR3 comprises 11 residues. CDR3 loop: CASSLDSGCTF. CDR3 nucleotides: TGTGCCAGCAGTTTAGACAGCGGGTGCACCTTC.

J is TRBJ2-5 and V is TRBV6-2 or TRBV6-3, with D uncertain. The CDR3 is 13 residues long. Trimming shortened V by 6 bases and J by 2 bases, and 10 bases separated the two germline ends. In germline, CDR1 is MNHEY, CDR2 SVGEGT. The CDR3 sequence: CASRRAPQETQYF. The CDR3 bases are TGTGCCAGCAGGCGTGCACCTCAAGAGACCCAGTACTTC.

This clonotype showed up just a few times. The chain has TRBV11-2 and TRBJ1-1, with unresolved D. Per the germline V gene, CDR1 is SGHAT and CDR2 is FQNNGV. The germline V and J ends were trimmed by 4 bases and 4 bases, with 13 bases remaining between them. The CDR3 totals 14 residues. CDR3 in DNA: TGTGCCAGCAGCTCTCTGGGCCCGGGCACTGAAGCTTTCTTT. Translating it yields CASSSLGPGTEAFF.

There are many counts of this clonotype. The chain uses TRBV7-2 and TRBJ1-3; no reliable D call. Looked up from germline, CDR1 is SGHTA and CDR2 is FQGNSA. Deletions cut 1 base from V and 4 bases from J, with 2 bases between. The CDR3 loop spans 12 amino acids. CDR3: CASSLEGNTIYF. The CDR3 DNA reads TGTGCCAGCAGCTTAGAAGGAAACACCATATATTTT.

The CDR3 bases are TGTGCCAGCAGTGGGACAGGGACCGGGGAGCTGTTTTTT. Its protein is CASSGTGTGELFF. The rearrangement links TRBV28 to TRBJ2-2, with TRBD1 identical over 9 bases. This CDR3 has 13 residues. Germline V gene lookup returns CDR1 MDHEN and CDR2 SYDVKM. The ends lost 5 bases at V and 5 bases at J; junction bases unmatched: 0.